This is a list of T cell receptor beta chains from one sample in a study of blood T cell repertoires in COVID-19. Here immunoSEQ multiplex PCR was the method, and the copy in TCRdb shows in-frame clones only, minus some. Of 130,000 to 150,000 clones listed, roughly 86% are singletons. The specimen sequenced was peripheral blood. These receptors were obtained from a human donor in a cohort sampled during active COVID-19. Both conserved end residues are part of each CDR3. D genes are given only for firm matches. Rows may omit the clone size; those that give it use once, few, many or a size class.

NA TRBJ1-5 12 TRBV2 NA CASGRADQPQHF TGTGCCAGCGGCAGGGCCGATCAGCCCCAGCATTTT
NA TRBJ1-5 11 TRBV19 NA CASTGNQPQHF TGTGCCAGTACTGGCAATCAGCCCCAGCATTTT
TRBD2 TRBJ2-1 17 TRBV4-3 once CASSHRGGLAGVNEQFF TGCGCCAGCAGCCACCGAGGGGGACTAGCGGGAGTTAATGAGCAGTTCTTC
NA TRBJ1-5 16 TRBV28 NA CASRLSGRGDNQPQHF TGTGCCAGCCGGCTTTCGGGCCGGGGTGACAATCAGCCCCAGCATTTT
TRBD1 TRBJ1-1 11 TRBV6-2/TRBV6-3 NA CASSKDRGSFF TGTGCCAGCAGTAAGGACAGGGGGTCTTTCTTT
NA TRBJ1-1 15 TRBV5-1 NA CASSLTDSRNTEAFF TGCGCCAGCAGCTTGACCGACAGTCGGAACACTGAAGCTTTCTTT
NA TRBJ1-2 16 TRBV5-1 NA CASSSQDRGNNYGYTF TGCGCCAGCAGCTCCCAGGACAGAGGCAACAACTATGGCTACACCTTC
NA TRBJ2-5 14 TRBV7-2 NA CASSTGQTKETQYF TGTGCCAGCAGCACGGGACAAACCAAAGAGACCCAGTACTTC
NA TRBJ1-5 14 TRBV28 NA CASSPPVGNQPQHF TGTGCCAGCAGCCCTCCTGTTGGCAATCAGCCCCAGCATTTT
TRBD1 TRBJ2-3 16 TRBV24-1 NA CATSDPTGLSTDTQYF TGTGCCACCAGTGACCCGACAGGGCTCAGCACAGATACGCAGTATTTT
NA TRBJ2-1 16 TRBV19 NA CASRGEQGRIYNEQFF TGTGCCAGTAGAGGGGAGCAGGGGCGGATCTACAATGAGCAGTTCTTC
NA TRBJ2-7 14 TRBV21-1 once CASFFADSYYEQYF TGTGCCTCCTTCTTTGCGGACTCCTACTACGAGCAGTACTTC
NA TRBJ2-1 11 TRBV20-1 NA CSARDRDEQFF TGCAGTGCACGAGACCGGGATGAGCAGTTCTTC
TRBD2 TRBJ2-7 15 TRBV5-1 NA CASSLAGGDLYEQYF TGCGCCAGCAGCTTGGCCGGGGGGGATCTCTACGAGCAGTACTTC
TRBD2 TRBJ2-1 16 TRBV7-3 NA CASSLTRTSGSNEQFF TGTGCCAGCAGCTTAACGAGGACTAGCGGGAGTAATGAGCAGTTCTTC
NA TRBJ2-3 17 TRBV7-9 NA CASSSPPGSGPTDTQYF TGTGCCAGCAGCTCCCCCCCCGGCAGCGGCCCCACAGATACGCAGTATTTT
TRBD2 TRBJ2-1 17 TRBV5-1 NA CASSLALAGGRNNEQFF TGCGCCAGCAGCTTGGCCCTAGCGGGGGGGAGAAACAATGAGCAGTTCTTC
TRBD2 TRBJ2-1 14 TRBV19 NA CASSRLASYNEQFF TGTGCCAGTAGCAGACTAGCGAGTTACAATGAGCAGTTCTTC
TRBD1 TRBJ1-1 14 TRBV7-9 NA CASSKQGLGTEAFF TGTGCCAGCAGCAAACAGGGGTTGGGCACTGAAGCTTTCTTT
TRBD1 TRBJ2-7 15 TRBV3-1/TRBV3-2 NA CASSQGGQVSYEQYF TGTGCCAGCAGCCAAGGGGGACAGGTCTCCTACGAGCAGTACTTC
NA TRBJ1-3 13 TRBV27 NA CASRPGAGNTIYF TGTGCCAGCCGGCCCGGGGCTGGAAACACCATATATTTT
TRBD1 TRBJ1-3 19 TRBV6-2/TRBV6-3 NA CASSKQGPWIPTSGNTIYF TGTGCCAGCAGTAAACAGGGGCCCTGGATTCCTACCTCTGGAAACACCATATATTTT
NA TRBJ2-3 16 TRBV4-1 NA CASSQGVDQGSGTQYF TGCGCCAGCAGCCAAGGGGTGGACCAGGGGAGTGGTACGCAGTATTTT
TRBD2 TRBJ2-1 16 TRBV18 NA CASSPRGPGLDNEQFF TGTGCCAGCTCACCACGAGGGCCGGGACTAGACAATGAGCAGTTCTTC
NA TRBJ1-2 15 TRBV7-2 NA CASSWAEAANYGYTF TGTGCCAGCAGCTGGGCGGAGGCAGCTAACTATGGCTACACCTTC
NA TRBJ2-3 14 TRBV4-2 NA CASSQDTGTDTQYF TGTGCCAGCAGCCAAGATACAGGCACAGATACGCAGTATTTT
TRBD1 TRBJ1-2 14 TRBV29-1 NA CSVSRDRGQRGYTF TGCAGCGTTAGCCGGGACAGGGGGCAGAGGGGCTACACCTTC
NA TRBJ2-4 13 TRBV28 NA CASSSGSKNIQYF TGTGCCAGCAGTTCGGGTTCCAAAAACATTCAGTACTTC
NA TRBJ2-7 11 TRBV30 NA CASTGGAKQYF TGTGCCTCGACTGGGGGGGCTAAGCAGTACTTC
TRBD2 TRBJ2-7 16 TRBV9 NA CASAGGIRADTYEQYF TGTGCCAGCGCCGGGGGGATTCGAGCAGACACTTACGAGCAGTACTTC
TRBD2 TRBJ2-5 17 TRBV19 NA CASSIRGGLAGFETQYF TGTGCCAGTAGTATAAGAGGGGGACTAGCGGGCTTTGAGACCCAGTACTTC
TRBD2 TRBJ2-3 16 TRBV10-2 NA CASSVRLAGVPDTQYF TGCGCCAGCAGTGTCAGACTAGCGGGAGTTCCTGATACGCAGTATTTT
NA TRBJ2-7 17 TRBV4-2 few CASSPLTKGGKVYEQYF TGTGCCAGCAGCCCGTTGACGAAGGGAGGAAAGGTCTACGAGCAGTACTTC
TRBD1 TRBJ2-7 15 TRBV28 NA CASNKGQGPHYEQYF TGTGCCAGCAATAAGGGACAGGGGCCTCACTACGAGCAGTACTTC
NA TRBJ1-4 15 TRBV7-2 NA CASSLSGGGGEKLFF TGTGCCAGCAGCTTAAGTGGGGGGGGAGGAGAAAAACTGTTTTTT
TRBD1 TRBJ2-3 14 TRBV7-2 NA CASSKGQGTDTQYF TGTGCCAGCAGCAAGGGACAGGGGACAGATACGCAGTATTTT
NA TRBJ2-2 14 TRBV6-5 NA CASSYFYNTGELFF TGTGCCAGCAGTTACTTCTATAACACCGGGGAGCTGTTTTTT
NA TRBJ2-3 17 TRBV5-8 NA CASSRAGGQLNTDTQYF TGTGCCAGCAGCCGCGCGGGTGGACAGCTAAACACAGATACGCAGTATTTT
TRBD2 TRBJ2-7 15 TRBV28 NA CASSYSGLAGGGQYF TGTGCCAGCAGTTATTCTGGACTAGCGGGAGGAGGGCAGTACTTC
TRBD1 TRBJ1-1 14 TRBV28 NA CASSSGTGVREAFF TGTGCCAGCAGTTCCGGGACAGGGGTTCGAGAAGCTTTCTTT
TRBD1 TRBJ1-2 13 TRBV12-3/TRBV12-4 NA CASRATGNYGYTF TGTGCCAGCAGGGCGACAGGGAACTATGGCTACACCTTC
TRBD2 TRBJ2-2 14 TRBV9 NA CASSLAGGTGELFF TGTGCCAGCAGCCTAGCGGGGGGCACCGGGGAGCTGTTTTTT
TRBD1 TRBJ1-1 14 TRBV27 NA CASSLTGGWTEAFF TGTGCCAGCAGTCTAACAGGGGGATGGACTGAAGCTTTCTTT
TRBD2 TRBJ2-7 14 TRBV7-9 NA CASSPSGRGNEQYF TGTGCCAGCAGCCCTAGCGGGAGAGGGAACGAGCAGTACTTC
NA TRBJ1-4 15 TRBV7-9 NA CASSLGGRTNEKLFF TGTGCCAGCAGCCTGGGGGGGAGAACTAATGAAAAACTGTTTTTT
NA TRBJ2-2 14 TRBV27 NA CASSLLGSSGELFF TGTGCCAGCAGTTTATTAGGGAGCTCCGGGGAGCTGTTTTTT
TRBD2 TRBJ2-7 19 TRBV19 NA CASSIVPPGLAGGRDEQYF TGTGCCAGTAGTATAGTCCCTCCCGGGCTAGCGGGGGGGCGGGACGAGCAGTACTTC
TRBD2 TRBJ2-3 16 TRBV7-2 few CASSALAGGRGDTQYF TGTGCCAGCAGTGCCCTAGCGGGGGGCCGAGGGGATACGCAGTATTTT
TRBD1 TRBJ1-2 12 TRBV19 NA CASTGGSDGYTF TGTGCCAGTACAGGGGGCTCGGATGGCTACACCTTC
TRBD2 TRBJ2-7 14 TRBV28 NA CASSRAGDIHEQYF TGTGCCAGCAGCCGAGCGGGAGACATCCACGAGCAGTACTTC